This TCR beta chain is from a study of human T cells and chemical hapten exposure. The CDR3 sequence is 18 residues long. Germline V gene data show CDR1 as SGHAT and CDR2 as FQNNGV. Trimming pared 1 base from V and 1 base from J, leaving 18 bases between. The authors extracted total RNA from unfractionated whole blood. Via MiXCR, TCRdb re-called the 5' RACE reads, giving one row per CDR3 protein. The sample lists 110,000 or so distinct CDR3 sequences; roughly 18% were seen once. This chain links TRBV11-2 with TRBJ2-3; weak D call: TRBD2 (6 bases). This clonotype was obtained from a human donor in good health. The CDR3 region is CASSLGGLRAGRTDTQYF. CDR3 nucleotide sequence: TGTGCCAGCAGCTTAGGTGGACTCCGGGCGGGACGCACAGATACGCAGTATTTT.